These T cell receptor beta chains were read from a single sample in a study of shared clonotypes between healthy human individuals. Clones were read by immunoSEQ multiplex PCR, and TCRdb kept only the in-frame ones, dropping some. This repertoire shows about 2.2 million clones, roughly 91% found once; its top ten account for more than 1.5%. The sequenced material came from naive CD8+ T cells from PBMCs. The receptors shown here come from a man younger than 35 in good health. Some clones in this sample may be carry-over from other donors' samples. CDR3s include the opening cysteine and the closing phenylalanine or tryptophan. D genes are given only for firm matches. The size entry is marked missing in some rows and otherwise reads once, few, many or a size class.

D gene,V gene,J gene,clone size,CDR3 DNA,CDR3 protein
.,TRBV7-8,TRBJ2-5,.,TGTGCCAGCAGATTCGGCAGGGGGGAAGAGACCCAGTACTTC,CASRFGRGEETQYF
TRBD1,TRBV4-3,TRBJ1-1,.,TGCGCCAGCAGCCACACCGCAGGGGGCACTGAAGCTTTCTTT,CASSHTAGGTEAFF
.,TRBV4-1,TRBJ2-2,.,TGCGCCAGCAGCCAAGATACGGAGGATCACTTAGGGACCGGGGAGCTGTTTTTT,CASSQDTEDHLGTGELFF
.,TRBV19,TRBJ2-7,.,TGTGCCAGTAGTATAGATTATGGGGTTGGCGGGACTTTCTACGAGCAGTACTTC,CASSIDYGVGGTFYEQYF
.,TRBV7-8,TRBJ1-5,.,TGTGCCAGCAGTTCCGGCCAAAACAATGTCCCCCAGCATTTT,CASSSGQNNVPQHF
.,TRBV5-4,TRBJ2-7,.,TGTGCCAGCAGCCCCCCGGGGAGCTCCTACGAGCAGTACTTC,CASSPPGSSYEQYF
.,TRBV7-9,TRBJ2-1,.,TGTGCCAGCAGCTTAAAGGGCGGCTCCTACAATGAGCAGTTCTTC,CASSLKGGSYNEQFF
TRBD1,TRBV28,TRBJ1-3,.,TGTGCCAGCAGTTTAGGACAGGGGGTATCTGGAAACACCATATATTTT,CASSLGQGVSGNTIYF
.,TRBV14,TRBJ2-7,.,TGTGCCAGCATTCCGGTTTACGAGCAGTACTTC,CASIPVYEQYF
TRBD1,TRBV15,TRBJ1-2,once,TGTGCCACCAGCAGAGCCCCCGAAGGGGACAGGGGGCATGGCTACACCTTC,CATSRAPEGDRGHGYTF
.,TRBV10-2,TRBJ2-3,.,TGCGCCACCCGACCAGGAGCTGCTAGCACAGATACGCAGTATTTT,CATRPGAASTDTQYF
.,TRBV7-9,TRBJ1-2,.,TGTGCCAGCAGCTTACCTGGACAGTCCTATGGCTACACCTTC,CASSLPGQSYGYTF
.,TRBV9,TRBJ2-7,.,TGTGCCAGCAGCGTAGGTGGGAGCGGCGAGCAGTACTTC,CASSVGGSGEQYF
TRBD2,TRBV7-3,TRBJ2-2,.,TGTGCCAGCAGTGCACTAGCGGCGGGCACGAACACCGGGGAGCTGTTTTTT,CASSALAAGTNTGELFF
TRBD2,TRBV28,TRBJ2-2,.,TGTGCCAGCAGCCCAATGCGACTAGCGGGAGGGCCCCTGAACACCGGGGAGCTGTTTTTT,CASSPMRLAGGPLNTGELFF
TRBD1,TRBV4-1,TRBJ2-1,.,TGCGCCAGCAGCTCCCGGACAGGGGGGACTTTCAATGAGCAGTTCTTC,CASSSRTGGTFNEQFF
TRBD1,TRBV28,TRBJ2-7,.,TGTGCCAGCAGGCCCGGGTACGACAGGGCCGACAGGACACCTTCCTACGAGCAGTACTTC,CASRPGYDRADRTPSYEQYF
.,TRBV11-2,TRBJ2-1,.,TGTGCCAGCAGCCGCGCCGGGACTCGGCTCTACAATGAGCAGTTCTTC,CASSRAGTRLYNEQFF
TRBD1,TRBV15,TRBJ1-4,.,TGTGCCACCAGCAGAGGGACAGGGGGTTGGAGTGAAAAACTGTTTTTT,CATSRGTGGWSEKLFF
.,TRBV28,TRBJ1-1,.,TGTGCCAGCGCTTCGAACACTGAAGCTTTCTTT,CASASNTEAFF
.,TRBV4-3,TRBJ1-4,.,TGCGCCAGCAGCCAAGACGCGCCGCAGGGTGAAGATGAAAAACTGTTTTTT,CASSQDAPQGEDEKLFF
.,TRBV7-9,TRBJ1-2,once,TGTGCCAGCAGCTTAGATTTTACGCTTGAGGGAGATGGCTACACCTTC,CASSLDFTLEGDGYTF
TRBD2,TRBV7-9,TRBJ2-7,.,TGTGCCAGCAGCCATTACGGGACTAGCGGATACGAGCAGTACTTC,CASSHYGTSGYEQYF
.,TRBV19,TRBJ2-1,.,TGTGCCAGTAGTATCGCAGGTCTAAGAAATGAGCAGTTCTTC,CASSIAGLRNEQFF
TRBD1,TRBV5-4,TRBJ2-3,.,TGTGCCAGCAGCCAAGGGGGCGCGCCAGATACGCAGTATTTT,CASSQGGAPDTQYF
.,TRBV6-6,TRBJ2-1,.,TGTGCCAGCAGCGCCGGACATATCAGCTCCTACAATGAGCAGTTCTTC,CASSAGHISSYNEQFF
TRBD1,TRBV29-1,TRBJ2-7,.,TGCAGCGCCTTGAGGGGACAGGACTCCTCCTACGAGCAGTACTTC,CSALRGQDSSYEQYF
TRBD2,TRBV4-3,TRBJ2-1,.,TGCGCCAGCAGCCGGCACGCGAGGCGGGAGACTAGCGATGAGCAGTTCTTC,CASSRHARRETSDEQFF
.,TRBV19,TRBJ1-1,.,TGTGCCAGTAGGATAGGACTCAAAGCTTTCTTT,CASRIGLKAFF
.,TRBV7-9,TRBJ2-3,.,TGTGCCAGCAGCCCCCCCGGGGGATCGACAGATACGCAGTATTTT,CASSPPGGSTDTQYF
TRBD2,TRBV27,TRBJ2-4,once,TGTGCCAGCACGATTAGCGGGGAAGCCAAAAACATTCAGTACTTC,CASTISGEAKNIQYF
TRBD1,TRBV5-3,TRBJ1-3,.,TGTGCCAGAAGCTTGAGTTGGGACAGGGGGCGATTCAAGTGGAACACCATATATTTT,CARSLSWDRGRFKWNTIYF
TRBD2,TRBV7-9,TRBJ2-1,.,TGTGCCAGCAGCTGGCCTAGCGGGAGGAGGTTGGATGAGCAGTTCTTC,CASSWPSGRRLDEQFF
.,TRBV6-5,TRBJ2-5,.,TGTGCCAGCACCTCGGAGGGACTTATCTGGGAGACCCAGTACTTC,CASTSEGLIWETQYF
.,TRBV10-3,TRBJ2-5,.,TGTGCCACCCTAAGAACACAGGAGCCCCAAGAGACCCAGTACTTC,CATLRTQEPQETQYF
.,TRBV29-1,TRBJ1-1,.,TGCAGCGTTGAAGATCTATCGATGAACACTGAAGCTTTCTTT,CSVEDLSMNTEAFF
TRBD1,TRBV4-2,TRBJ1-2,.,TGTGCCAGCAGCCAAGATAACCCGACAGGGTATGGCTACACCTTC,CASSQDNPTGYGYTF
TRBD2,TRBV10-3,TRBJ2-7,.,TGTGCCATCAGTGGGATTGCCGGGACTAGCGTGTTCGGGGAGCAGTACTTC,CAISGIAGTSVFGEQYF
.,TRBV7-7,TRBJ2-5,.,TGTGCCAGCAGCTTGAATAACCAAGAGACCCAGTACTTC,CASSLNNQETQYF
TRBD1,TRBV4-1,TRBJ1-2,.,TGCGCCAGCAGCCAAGAGACAGGGTATGTAGTTTCCTATGGCTACACCTTC,CASSQETGYVVSYGYTF
TRBD1,TRBV4-3,TRBJ1-4,.,TGCGCCAGCAGCCACAGACAGGGTCGGGAACTGTTTTTT,CASSHRQGRELFF
.,TRBV6-1,TRBJ2-1,.,TGTGCCAGCAGTCCGAGATCGGACGCTTACAATGAGCAGTTCTTC,CASSPRSDAYNEQFF
.,TRBV27,TRBJ2-3,.,TGTGCCAGCAGTTTATCAGGCAGGAAAGCAGATACGCAGTATTTT,CASSLSGRKADTQYF
.,TRBV11-2,TRBJ2-4,.,TGTGCCAGCAGCTTAGTTCCTAACCTGGGGGCCCAGCAAAACATTCAGTACTTC,CASSLVPNLGAQQNIQYF
TRBD2,TRBV28,TRBJ2-7,.,TGTGCCAGCAGACCTCTTAGCGGGAGTAGTTACGAGCAGTACTTC,CASRPLSGSSYEQYF
TRBD1,TRBV4-2,TRBJ2-7,.,TGTGCCAGCAGCCAGAGTGGCGGGACAGGGGGATGGGGTGACTACGAGCAGTACTTC,CASSQSGGTGGWGDYEQYF
TRBD2,TRBV7-9,TRBJ2-3,.,TGTGCCAGCAGCTCCCCTGCGGGGACTAGCGGGTCTAGCACAGATACGCAGTATTTT,CASSSPAGTSGSSTDTQYF
.,TRBV6-5,TRBJ1-5,.,TGTGCCAGCAGTGACCGTCAGTGGCAGCTCCAGCATTTT,CASSDRQWQLQHF